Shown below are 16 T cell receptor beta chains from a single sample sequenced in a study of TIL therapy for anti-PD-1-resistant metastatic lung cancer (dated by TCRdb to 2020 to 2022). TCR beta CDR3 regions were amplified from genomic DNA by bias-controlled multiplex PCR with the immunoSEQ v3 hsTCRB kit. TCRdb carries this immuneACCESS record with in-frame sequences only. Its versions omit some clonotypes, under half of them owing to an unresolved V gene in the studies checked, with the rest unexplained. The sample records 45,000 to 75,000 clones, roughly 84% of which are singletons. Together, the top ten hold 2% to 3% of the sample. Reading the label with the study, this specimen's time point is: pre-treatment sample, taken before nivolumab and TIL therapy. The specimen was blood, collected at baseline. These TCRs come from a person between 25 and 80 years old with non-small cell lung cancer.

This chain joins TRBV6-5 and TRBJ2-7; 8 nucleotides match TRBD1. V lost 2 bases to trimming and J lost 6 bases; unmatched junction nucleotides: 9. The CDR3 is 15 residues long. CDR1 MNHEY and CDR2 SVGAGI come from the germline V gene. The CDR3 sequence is CASSYRGQAGGEQYF. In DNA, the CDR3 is TGTGCCAGCAGTTACCGGGGACAGGCTGGAGGCGAGCAGTACTTC.

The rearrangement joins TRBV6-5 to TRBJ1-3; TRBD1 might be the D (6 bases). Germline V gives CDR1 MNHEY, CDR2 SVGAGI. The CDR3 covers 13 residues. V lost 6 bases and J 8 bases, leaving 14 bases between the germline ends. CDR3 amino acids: CASSDRYLDTIYF. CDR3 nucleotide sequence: TGTGCCAGCAGCGACAGGTATTTGGACACCATATATTTT.

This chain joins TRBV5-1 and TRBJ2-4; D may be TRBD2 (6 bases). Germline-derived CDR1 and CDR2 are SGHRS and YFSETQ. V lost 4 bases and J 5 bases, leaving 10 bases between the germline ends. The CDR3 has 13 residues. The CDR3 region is CASSLSGENIQYF. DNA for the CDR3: TGCGCCAGCAGCCTTAGCGGAGAAAACATTCAGTACTTC.

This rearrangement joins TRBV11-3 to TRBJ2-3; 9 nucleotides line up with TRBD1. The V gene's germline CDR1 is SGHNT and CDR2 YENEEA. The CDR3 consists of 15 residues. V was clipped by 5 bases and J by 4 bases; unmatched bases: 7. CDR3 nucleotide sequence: TGTGCCAGCAGCACCGACAGGGGGTGGCCAGATACGCAGTATTTT. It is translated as CASSTDRGWPDTQYF.

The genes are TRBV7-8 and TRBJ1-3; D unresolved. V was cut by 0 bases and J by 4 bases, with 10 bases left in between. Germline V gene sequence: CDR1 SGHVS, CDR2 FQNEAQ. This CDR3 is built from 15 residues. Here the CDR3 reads CASSLAREGGNTIYF. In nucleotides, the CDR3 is TGTGCCAGCAGCTTAGCGCGGGAGGGAGGAAACACCATATATTTT.

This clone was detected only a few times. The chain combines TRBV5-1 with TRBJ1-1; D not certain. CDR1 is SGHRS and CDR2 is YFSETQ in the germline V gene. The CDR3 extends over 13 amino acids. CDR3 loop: CATQVGSNTEAFF. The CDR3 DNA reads TGCGCAACCCAGGTAGGGTCCAACACTGAAGCTTTCTTT.

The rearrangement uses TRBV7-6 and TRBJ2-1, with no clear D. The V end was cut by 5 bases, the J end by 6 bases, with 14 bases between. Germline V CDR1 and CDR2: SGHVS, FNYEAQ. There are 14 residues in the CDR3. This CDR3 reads CASSLLSPGNEQFF. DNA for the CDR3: TGTGCCAGCAGCCTCCTTTCGCCAGGCAATGAGCAGTTCTTC.

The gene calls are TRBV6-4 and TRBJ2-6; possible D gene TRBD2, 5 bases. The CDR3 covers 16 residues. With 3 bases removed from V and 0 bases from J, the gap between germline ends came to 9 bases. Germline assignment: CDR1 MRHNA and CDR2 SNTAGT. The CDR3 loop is CASSESGSSGANVLTF. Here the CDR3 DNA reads TGTGCCAGCAGTGAGAGCGGCAGCTCTGGGGCCAACGTCCTGACTTTC.

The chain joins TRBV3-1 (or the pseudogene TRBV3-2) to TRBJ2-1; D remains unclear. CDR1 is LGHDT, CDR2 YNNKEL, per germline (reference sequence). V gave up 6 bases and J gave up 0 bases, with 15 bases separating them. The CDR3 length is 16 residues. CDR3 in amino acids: CASRNKVGSSYNEQFF. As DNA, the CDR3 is TGTGCCAGCAGAAATAAAGTGGGTAGCTCCTACAATGAGCAGTTCTTC.

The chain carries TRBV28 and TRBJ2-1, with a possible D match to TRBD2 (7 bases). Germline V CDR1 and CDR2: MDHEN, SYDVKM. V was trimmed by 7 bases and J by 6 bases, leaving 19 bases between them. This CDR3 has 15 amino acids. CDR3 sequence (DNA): TGTGCCAGCAATGAAGAGGGGGGGTACACCAATGAGCAGTTCTTC. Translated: CASNEEGGYTNEQFF.

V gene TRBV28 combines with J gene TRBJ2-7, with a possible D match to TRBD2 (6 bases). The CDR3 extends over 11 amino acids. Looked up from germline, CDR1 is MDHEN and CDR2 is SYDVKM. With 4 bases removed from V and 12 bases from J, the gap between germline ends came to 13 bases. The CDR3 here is CASSSGSRGYF. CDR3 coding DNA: TGTGCCAGCAGTTCCGGGAGCCGGGGGTACTTC.

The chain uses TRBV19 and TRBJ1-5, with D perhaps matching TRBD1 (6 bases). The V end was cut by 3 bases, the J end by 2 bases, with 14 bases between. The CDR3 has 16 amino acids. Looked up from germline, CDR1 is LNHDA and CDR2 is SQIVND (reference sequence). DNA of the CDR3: TGTGCCAGTAGTATCTTAGGGGGAACGGGCAATCAGCCCCAGCATTTT. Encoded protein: CASSILGGTGNQPQHF.

CDR3 protein: CASSHWTSGFYNEQFF. Here the CDR3 DNA reads TGTGCCAGCAGCCATTGGACTAGCGGGTTTTACAATGAGCAGTTCTTC. The V gene is TRBV11-2, the J gene TRBJ2-1; 11 positions agree with TRBD2. V was clipped by 5 bases and J by 4 bases; unmatched bases: 7. CDR3 size: 16 residues. Germline V gene lookup returns CDR1 SGHAT and CDR2 FQNNGV.

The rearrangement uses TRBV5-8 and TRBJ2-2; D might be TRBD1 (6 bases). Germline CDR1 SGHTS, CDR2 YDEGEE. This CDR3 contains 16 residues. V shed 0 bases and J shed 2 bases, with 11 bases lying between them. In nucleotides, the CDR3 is TGTGCCAGCAGCTTGGGATGGGGGCTTAACACCGGGGAGCTGTTTTTT. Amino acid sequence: CASSLGWGLNTGELFF.

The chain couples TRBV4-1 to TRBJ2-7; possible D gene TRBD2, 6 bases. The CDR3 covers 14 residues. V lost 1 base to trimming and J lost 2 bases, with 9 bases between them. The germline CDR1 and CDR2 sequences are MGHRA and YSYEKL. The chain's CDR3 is CASSQVSGTYEQYF. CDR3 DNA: TGCGCCAGCAGCCAAGTTAGCGGAACCTACGAGCAGTACTTC.

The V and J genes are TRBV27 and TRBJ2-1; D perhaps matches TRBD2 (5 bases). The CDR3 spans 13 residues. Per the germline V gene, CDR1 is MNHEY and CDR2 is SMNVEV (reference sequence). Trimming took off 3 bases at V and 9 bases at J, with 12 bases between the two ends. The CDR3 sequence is CASSFRGMGEQFF. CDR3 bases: TGTGCCAGCAGTTTTCGGGGAATGGGTGAGCAGTTCTTC.